The present T cell receptor (beta chain) was sequenced within a study of blood T cell repertoires in COVID-19. Study summary: Acute-phase and convalescent COVID-19 samples originated in the United States, Italy and Spain. PBMCs, B-cell-depleted T cells, or T cells provided the cDNA or gDNA that made up the material.

In the authors' workflow: Estimates of nucleated cell counts were drawn from the amplification of reference gene primers. The protocol was immunoSEQ multiplex PCR, while the TCRdb copy is restricted to in-frame clones and leaves out a portion. D and trimming were read from the DNA, whereas the V and J calls and clone size are those reported in that table. Altogether approximately 210,000 clones are present, around four fifths being singletons, with the ten largest covering less than 3.5%. The CDR3 sequence is 11 residues long. Germline V gives CDR1 MDHEN, CDR2 SYDVKM. V lost 6 bases and J 10 bases, leaving 10 bases between the germline ends.

The clonotype originates from a man aged 45-65 years with active or convalescent COVID-19. Sequences were obtained from peripheral blood. This rearrangement joins TRBV28 to TRBJ2-1; D is undetermined. The CDR3 DNA reads as TGTGCCAGCAGAAACCGCAGAGAGCAGTTCTTC. It yields the protein CASRNRREQFF.